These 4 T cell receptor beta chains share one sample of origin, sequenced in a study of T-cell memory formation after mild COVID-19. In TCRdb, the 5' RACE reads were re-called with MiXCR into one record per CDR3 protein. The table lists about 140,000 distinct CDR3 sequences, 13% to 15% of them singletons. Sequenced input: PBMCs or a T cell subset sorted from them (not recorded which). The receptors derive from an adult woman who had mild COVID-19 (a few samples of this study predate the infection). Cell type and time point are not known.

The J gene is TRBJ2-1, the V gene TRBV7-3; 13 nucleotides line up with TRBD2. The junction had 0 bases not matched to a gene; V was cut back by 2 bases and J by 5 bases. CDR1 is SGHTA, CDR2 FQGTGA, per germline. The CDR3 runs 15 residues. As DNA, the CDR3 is TGTGCCAGCAGCTTAGGACTAGCGGGGGACAATGAGCAGTTCTTC. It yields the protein CASSLGLAGDNEQFF.

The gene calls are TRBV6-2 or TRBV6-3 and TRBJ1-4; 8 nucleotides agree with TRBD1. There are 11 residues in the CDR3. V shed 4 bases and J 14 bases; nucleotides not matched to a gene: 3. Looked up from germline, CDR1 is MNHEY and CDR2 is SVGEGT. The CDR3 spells CASSSNRGLFF. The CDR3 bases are TGTGCCAGCAGTTCGAACAGGGGGCTGTTTTTT.

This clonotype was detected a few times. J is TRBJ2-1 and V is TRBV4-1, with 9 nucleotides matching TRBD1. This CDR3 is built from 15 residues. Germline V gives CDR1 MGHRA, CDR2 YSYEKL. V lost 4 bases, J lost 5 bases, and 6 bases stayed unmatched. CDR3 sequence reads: CASSLGQGFHNEQFF. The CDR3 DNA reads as TGCGCCAGCAGCCTTGGACAGGGGTTCCACAATGAGCAGTTCTTC.

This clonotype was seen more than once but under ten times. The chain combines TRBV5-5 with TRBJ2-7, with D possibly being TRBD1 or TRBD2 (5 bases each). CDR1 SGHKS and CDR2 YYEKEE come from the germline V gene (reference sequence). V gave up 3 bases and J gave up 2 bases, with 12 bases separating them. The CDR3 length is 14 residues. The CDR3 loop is CASSYRDGAYEQYF. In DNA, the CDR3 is TGTGCCAGCAGCTACCGGGACGGAGCCTACGAGCAGTACTTC.